Detailed here is one TCR beta chain. The CDR3 extends over 14 amino acids. Germline CDR1 and CDR2: LGHNA and YNFKEQ. Trimming took off 2 bases at V and 2 bases at J, with 7 bases between the two ends. The data stem from a study of shared clonotypes between healthy human individuals. Clones were read by immunoSEQ multiplex PCR, and TCRdb kept only the in-frame ones, dropping some. The profile shows 2 million to 2.5 million clones, 85% to 95% of them singletons. The TCR comes from a man aged 18 to 29 in good health. Some clones in this sample may be carry-over from other donors' samples. V is TRBV4-2 and J is TRBJ1-5, with D possibly being TRBD1 (6 bases). The sequenced material came from naive CD4+ T cells from PBMCs. Subset of the sample: CD45RA+ positively selected. CDR3 sequence: CASSQNRGNQPQHF. CDR3 DNA: TGTGCCAGCAGCCAAAACAGGGGCAATCAGCCCCAGCATTTT.